Below are 22 T cell receptor beta chains sequenced from a single sample in a study of T cell responses to AZD1222 COVID-19 vaccine. Generated by immunoSEQ multiplex PCR, the TCRdb table keeps only in-frame clones and is missing some. The table has tens of thousands of clones, 75% to 90% seen once. The source was peripheral blood, collected 28 days after the second AZD1222 dose. All receptors come from an adult who received the AZD1222 COVID-19 vaccine.

This chain connects TRBV14 to TRBJ2-5, with a tentative D call TRBD2 (5 bases). Germline CDR1 is SGHDN and CDR2 is FVKESK. V lost 0 bases and J 5 bases, leaving 19 bases between the germline ends. The CDR3 extends over 17 amino acids. The chain's CDR3 is CASSQDWLRIGVETQYF. In DNA, the CDR3 is TGTGCCAGCAGCCAAGATTGGCTACGGATCGGGGTCGAGACCCAGTACTTC.

V gene TRBV7-8 combines with J gene TRBJ2-2; D is unclear. Trimming stripped 5 bases from V and 4 bases from J, with 5 bases between. The CDR3 loop spans 12 amino acids. Germline CDR1 and CDR2: SGHVS and FQNEAQ. Here the CDR3 reads CASSPGTGELFF. CDR3 nucleotides: TGTGCCAGCAGCCCAGGCACCGGGGAGCTGTTTTTT. Variable domain in full (rest from reference TRBV7-8 and TRBJ2-2): GAGVSQSPRYKVAKRGQDVALRCDPISGHVSLFWYQQALGQGPEFLTYFQNEAQLDKSGLPSDRFFAERPEGSVSTLKIQRTQQEDSAVYLCASSPGTGELFFGEGSRLTVL.

This chain uses TRBV29-1 with TRBJ1-1; D remains unclear. The CDR3 covers 11 residues. Trimming took off 3 bases at V and 9 bases at J, with 11 bases between the two ends. Germline V gene sequence: CDR1 SQVTM, CDR2 ANQGSEA. The CDR3 loop is CSVDNGPQAFF. In DNA form, the CDR3 reads TGCAGCGTTGATAACGGGCCCCAAGCTTTCTTT.

The CDR3 here is CASSNWGNEQYF. CDR3 bases: TGTGCCAGTAGTAATTGGGGGAACGAGCAGTACTTC. The chain is built from TRBV19 and TRBJ2-7; D possibly uses TRBD1 or TRBD2 (5 bases each). This CDR3 spans 12 amino acids. V lost 4 bases and J 5 bases, leaving 9 bases between the germline ends. Germline V CDR1 and CDR2: LNHDA, SQIVND (reference sequence).

This rearrangement joins TRBV11-2 to TRBJ2-3, with 13 positions matching TRBD2. Trimming removed 6 bases from V and 1 base from J; junction bases left unmatched: 4. CDR3 length: 16 residues. The germline V gene has CDR1 SGHAT and CDR2 FQNNGV. The CDR3 loop is CASRRLAGGRTDTQYF. For the CDR3, the DNA is TGTGCCAGCAGAAGACTAGCGGGGGGCCGCACAGATACGCAGTATTTT.

This clone occurred a few times. This chain joins TRBV29-1 and TRBJ2-1; D unresolved. CDR3 length: 10 residues. Germline CDR1 SQVTM, CDR2 ANQGSEA. Trimming pared 4 bases from V and 10 bases from J, leaving 8 bases between. CDR3 bases: TGCAGCGTTGGACGGCGCGAGCAGTTCTTC. This gives the protein CSVGRREQFF.

The V gene is TRBV14, the J gene TRBJ1-3; D is perhaps TRBD1 (5 bases). CDR3 length equals 17 residues. With 1 base removed from V and 0 bases from J, the gap between germline ends came to 13 bases. Per germline, CDR1 SGHDN and CDR2 FVKESK. The CDR3 region is CASSQGIGASSGNTIYF. DNA of the CDR3: TGTGCCAGCAGCCAAGGCATTGGGGCCAGCTCTGGAAACACCATATATTTT.

V usage is TRBV16 and J usage is TRBJ2-1; 9 nucleotides match TRBD2. Germline V gene lookup returns CDR1 KGHSY and CDR2 FQNENV. The CDR3 has 17 residues. The ends lost 0 bases at V and 9 bases at J; junction bases unmatched: 12. This CDR3 reads CASSQSWLAGKIREQFF. CDR3 coding DNA: TGTGCCAGCAGCCAATCATGGCTAGCGGGGAAGATACGTGAGCAGTTCTTC.

This chain links TRBV7-2 with TRBJ1-3; D is uncertain. CDR1 is SGHTA, CDR2 FQGNSA, per germline. CDR3 length: 14 residues. V shed 1 base and J shed 0 bases, with 4 bases lying between them. The CDR3 loop is CASSLDSSGNTIYF. Here the CDR3 DNA reads TGTGCCAGCAGCTTAGACAGCTCTGGAAACACCATATATTTT. Full variable domain (remainder filled in from reference TRBV7-2 and TRBJ1-3): GAGVSQSPSNKVTEKGKDVELRCDPISGHTALYWYRQSLGQGLEFLIYFQGNSAPDKSGLPSDRFSAERTGGSVSTLTIQRTQQEDSAVYLCASSLDSSGNTIYFGEGSWLTVV.

V usage is TRBV5-5 and J usage is TRBJ2-5; D is tentatively TRBD1 or TRBD2 (5 bases each). CDR3 length equals 14 residues. V lost 0 bases, J lost 4 bases, and 10 bases lay in between. Germline V gene data show CDR1 as SGHKS and CDR2 as YYEKEE (reference sequence). The DNA for the CDR3 is TGTGCCAGCAGCTTGGTGGGACGAGTAGAGACCCAGTACTTC. It yields the protein CASSLVGRVETQYF. The full variable domain, in which reference TRBV5-5 and TRBJ2-5 provide the parts outside the CDR3, is DAGVTQSPTHLIKTRGQQVTLRCSPISGHKSVSWYQQVLGQGPQFIFQYYEKEERGRGNFPDRFSARQFPNYSSELNVNALLLGDSALYLCASSLVGRVETQYFGPGTRLLVL.

V and J are TRBV14 and TRBJ1-1; D is uncertain. Germline V CDR1 and CDR2: SGHDN, FVKESK. CDR3 length: 13 amino acids. V was shortened by 4 bases and J by 4 bases, with 10 bases between the two germline ends. The CDR3 bases are TGTGCCAGCAGCCCCCATCCGGGCACTGAAGCTTTCTTT. It yields the protein CASSPHPGTEAFF.

This chain uses TRBV14 with TRBJ1-2, with D tentatively TRBD1 (6 bases). In germline, CDR1 is SGHDN, CDR2 FVKESK. V was cut by 4 bases and J by 7 bases, with 22 bases left in between. This CDR3 region has 16 residues. CDR3 region: CASSLGQRQVGTGYTF. CDR3 sequence (DNA): TGTGCCAGCAGCCTAGGACAAAGACAGGTGGGAACTGGCTACACCTTC.

This chain uses TRBV6-5 with TRBJ1-1, with D possibly being TRBD1 (5 bases). The CDR3 extends over 15 amino acids. The germline gives CDR1 MNHEY, CDR2 SVGAGI. V gave up 0 bases and J gave up 4 bases, with 12 bases separating them. The CDR3 DNA sequence: TGTGCCAGCAGTTACTCTGGGGGAGGAGGCACTGAAGCTTTCTTT. Its protein is CASSYSGGGGTEAFF.

The genes are TRBV4-1 and TRBJ1-2, with D unresolved. Between the trimmed V and J ends, which lost 3 bases and 7 bases, there was a span of 6 bases. Germline assignment: CDR1 MGHRA and CDR2 YSYEKL. The CDR3 loop spans 11 amino acids. The CDR3 bases are TGCGCCAGCAGCCATGGGAGTGGCTACACCTTC. Protein: CASSHGSGYTF.

V and J are TRBV11-1 and TRBJ1-3; D is undetermined. Germline CDR1 is SGHAT and CDR2 is FQDESV (reference sequence). V was trimmed by 2 bases and J by 0 bases, leaving 8 bases between them. This CDR3 is 15 amino acids long. This CDR3 reads CASSLLWSSGNTIYF. The CDR3 DNA reads as TGTGCCAGCAGCTTATTGTGGAGCTCTGGAAACACCATATATTTT. Full variable domain (outside the CDR3, taken from reference TRBV11-1 and TRBJ1-3): EAEVAQSPRYKITEKSQAVAFWCDPISGHATLYWYRQILGQGPELLVQFQDESVVDDSQLPKDRFSAERLKGVDSTLKIQPAELGDSAMYLCASSLLWSSGNTIYFGEGSWLTVV.

The chain couples TRBV7-8 to TRBJ1-2; a possible D gene is TRBD1 (5 bases). CDR1 SGHVS and CDR2 FQNEAQ come from the germline V gene. The CDR3 is made up of 14 amino acids. The germline V and J ends were trimmed by 1 base and 6 bases, with 12 bases remaining between them. CDR3 amino acids: CASSLVPGNDGYTF. The CDR3 DNA sequence: TGTGCCAGCAGCTTAGTTCCAGGGAACGATGGCTACACCTTC.

This clone was seen a handful of times. V gene TRBV10-2 combines with J gene TRBJ1-6; no firm D call. Germline CDR1 WSHSY, CDR2 SAAADI. V lost 2 bases and J lost 0, with 8 bases in between. The CDR3 runs to 16 residues. The DNA of the CDR3 is TGCGCCAGCAGTGAGGAGGGTATCTCCTATAATTCACCCCTCCACTTT. Translation: CASSEEGISYNSPLHF.

The chain joins TRBV27 to TRBJ2-5, with 8 bases lining up with TRBD1. J lost 5 bases, V lost 2 bases, and 7 bases had no gene match. This CDR3 has 15 amino acids. The germline V gene encodes CDR1 MNHEY and CDR2 SMNVEV (reference sequence). CDR3 sequence (DNA): TGTGCCAGCAGTTTAACCAGGGGGCGAGGCGAGACCCAGTACTTC. It specifies CASSLTRGRGETQYF.

This chain joins TRBV27 and TRBJ2-3, with TRBD2 matching 9 bases. With 7 bases clipped from V and 4 bases from J, the junction kept 6 bases outside the gene matches. This CDR3 comprises 14 residues. In germline, CDR1 is MNHEY, CDR2 SMNVEV (reference sequence). Written as DNA, the CDR3 is TGTGCCAGCACTCCTAGCGGGGCCGCAGATACGCAGTATTTT. Protein sequence: CASTPSGAADTQYF.

CDR3 DNA: TGTGCCAGCAGTGAACTCCCGACAGTTTATAGCAATCAGCCCCAGCATTTT. It yields the protein CASSELPTVYSNQPQHF. This chain joins TRBV2 and TRBJ1-5, with D perhaps TRBD1 (5 bases). CDR3 length: 17 amino acids. With 2 bases removed from V and 0 bases from J, the gap between germline ends came to 14 bases. CDR1 is SNHLY, CDR2 FYNNEI, per germline. Supplemented by reference TRBV2 and TRBJ1-5, the full variable domain reads EPEVTQTPSHQVTQMGQEVILRCVPISNHLYFYWYRQILGQKVEFLVSFYNNEISEKSEIFDDQFSVERPDGSNFTLKIRSTKLEDSAMYFCASSELPTVYSNQPQHFGDGTRLSIL.

The rearrangement uses TRBV5-4 and TRBJ2-7, with TRBD2 matching over 9 bases. Germline CDR1 SGHNT, CDR2 YYREEE (reference sequence). V lost 4 bases to trimming and J lost 1 base; unmatched junction nucleotides: 6. CDR3 size: 15 residues. The CDR3 DNA sequence: TGTGCCAGCAGCCCGGCGGGGGGGATGTCCTACGAGCAGTACTTC. Translated, it gives CASSPAGGMSYEQYF.

This clone was observed a single time. This chain connects TRBV1 to TRBJ1-5. TRBV1 corresponds to a pseudogene. This CDR3 has 21 residues. For the CDR3, the DNA is TGCACCAGCAGCCAAGAAGTTTTAGGATTGGCGGAGAGATATAGCAATCAGCCCCAGCATTTT. Translating it yields CTSSQEVLGLAERYSNQPQHF.